The 9 T cell receptor beta chains in this list originate from one sample, sequenced in a study of PD-1 blockade in classical Hodgkin lymphoma. TCRdb's table, derived via immunoSEQ multiplex PCR, lists solely in-frame clones and lacks some. The sample contains 130,000 to 150,000 clones, around 84% of which appear only once. Every patient had relapsed following autologous stem cell transplantation, and cohorts differed in brentuximab vedotin exposure. The sequencing here drew on peripheral blood mononuclear cells (PBMCs), taken before the second cycle of nivolumab. These receptors were obtained from a human donor with classical Hodgkin lymphoma.

The chain joins TRBV19 to TRBJ2-2; no reliable D call. V gave up 0 bases and J gave up 7 bases, with 6 bases separating them. This CDR3 contains 13 residues. The V gene's germline CDR1 is LNHDA and CDR2 SQIVND (reference sequence). The CDR3 DNA sequence: TGTGCCAGTAGTATAGATTTTGGCGGGGAGCTGTTTTTT. Its translation: CASSIDFGGELFF.

The V gene is TRBV7-2, the J gene TRBJ1-1; 7 bases fit TRBD1. The V gene end was trimmed by 2 bases and the J gene end by 3 bases; junction bases not matched to a gene: 6. This CDR3 has 15 residues. Germline V CDR1 and CDR2: SGHTA, FQGNSA. The CDR3 DNA reads TGTGCCAGCAGCTTATTGTCAGGGGGATACACTGAAGCTTTCTTT. It encodes CASSLLSGGYTEAFF. Filled out from reference TRBV7-2 and TRBJ1-1, the complete variable domain reads GAGVSQSPSNKVTEKGKDVELRCDPISGHTALYWYRQSLGQGLEFLIYFQGNSAPDKSGLPSDRFSAERTGGSVSTLTIQRTQQEDSAVYLCASSLLSGGYTEAFFGQGTRLTVV.

The V and J genes are TRBV6-1 and TRBJ2-5; TRBD2 aligns across 7 bases. This CDR3 has 14 residues. J lost 2 bases, V lost 7 bases, and 7 bases had no gene match. CDR1 and CDR2 (germline): MNHNS, SASEGT. This CDR3 reads CASIKAGFQETQYF. The CDR3 DNA follows: TGTGCCAGCATAAAAGCGGGGTTTCAAGAGACCCAGTACTTC.

The chain uses TRBV2 and TRBJ1-1, with 8 nucleotides matching TRBD1. The CDR3 is 13 amino acids. Losses at the gene ends were 6 bases for V and 4 bases for J; bases not matched to a gene: 4. Per the germline V gene, CDR1 is SNHLY and CDR2 is FYNNEI. Written as DNA, the CDR3 is TGTGCCAGCAGCGGGACAGGAGTCACTGAAGCTTTCTTT. It yields the protein CASSGTGVTEAFF.

This clone was observed a handful of times. V usage is TRBV7-2 and J usage is TRBJ2-5, with 7 bases matching TRBD1. The germline CDR1 and CDR2 sequences are SGHTA and FQGNSA. The junction had 4 bases not matched to a gene; V was cut back by 5 bases and J by 4 bases. The CDR3 spans 13 residues. The CDR3 DNA follows: TGTGCCAGCAGCGTCGACAGGGTAGAGACCCAGTACTTC. Protein product: CASSVDRVETQYF.

This sequence joins TRBV10-3 and TRBJ2-5; maybe TRBD2 (5 bases). Germline V gene lookup returns CDR1 ENHRY and CDR2 SYGVKD. The ends were cut back, 0 bases at V and 3 bases at J, with 11 bases in the middle. The CDR3 contains 15 residues. The DNA for the CDR3 is TGTGCCATCAGTGAGTCTCCGGACTGGGAAGAGACCCAGTACTTC. Encoded protein: CAISESPDWEETQYF.

V gene TRBV10-3 combines with J gene TRBJ1-2; D is perhaps TRBD1 (6 bases). The germline V and J ends were trimmed by 4 bases and 2 bases, with 14 bases remaining between them. Looked up from germline, CDR1 is ENHRY and CDR2 is SYGVKD. This CDR3 region has 15 residues. The CDR3 region has the DNA TGTGCCATCAGTGGTTCCGGGGGGCCCAACTATGGCTACACCTTC. Protein product: CAISGSGGPNYGYTF.

The chain combines TRBV28 with TRBJ1-1; 7 bases map to TRBD1. Trimming took 4 bases from V and 8 from J; bases not matched to a gene: 7. The CDR3 extends over 13 amino acids. Germline CDR1 and CDR2: MDHEN and SYDVKM. In DNA, the CDR3 is TGTGCCAGCAGTTCCCGTGGACAGGCGGAAGCTTTCTTT. It translates to CASSSRGQAEAFF.

This clone turned up a few times. The gene calls are TRBV4-1 and TRBJ1-5; D perhaps matches TRBD1 (6 bases). This CDR3 comprises 15 residues. The germline V gene encodes CDR1 MGHRA and CDR2 YSYEKL. Trimming removed 5 bases from V and 0 bases from J, with 11 bases in between. The CDR3 DNA sequence: TGCGCCAGCAGCTGGGACACCCATAGCAATCAGCCCCAGCATTTT. Protein: CASSWDTHSNQPQHF.